This T cell receptor beta chain emerged from a study of T cells in Graves' hyperthyroidism and ophthalmopathy (dated by TCRdb to about 2019). A note on the overall study: Peripheral blood samples were taken at initial diagnosis, before any treatment was given. To identify distinguishing TCR V-J signatures, a discovery cohort of about 100 patients was used, comprising under 45 with Graves' ophthalmopathy and under 60 with stable Graves' hyperthyroidism. An independent validation cohort of around 19 hyperthyroidism patients and approximately 17 patients who later progressed to ophthalmopathy tested prospective prediction of ophthalmopathy. After sampling, hyperthyroidism patients received methimazole starting at 30 mg daily, and ophthalmopathy patients received high-dose intravenous methylprednisolone. For training and testing, the approximately 92 patients in the discovery cohort were randomly divided in a 7:3 ratio. In more than five Graves' hyperthyroidism patients, the study also compared T-cell repertoires from thyroid tissue with T-cell repertoires from blood. The paper describes TCR Vbeta CDR3 sequencing of 135 peripheral blood samples, made up of 40 to 45 ophthalmopathy patients, approximately 76 hyperthyroidism patients and about 17 progressor patients. Broader findings and caveats from the paper: Blood samples also contained most of the expanded thyroid clonotypes (frequency above 0.001), which suggests that blood repertoires may reflect thyroid immune responses. In validation, the model predicted progression to ophthalmopathy a median of about 6 months before onset, with approximately 70% sensitivity and roughly 72% specificity. No statistical method was used to set the sample size in advance, and investigators knew the group allocation. Ophthalmopathy was separated from stable hyperthyroidism by a 13 V-J signature model, with approximately 90% sensitivity and 81% to 82% specificity obtained in cross-validation and 80%/75% obtained in testing.

Stable Graves' hyperthyroidism was defined as no progression to ophthalmopathy during 18 months of follow-up. The hyperthyroidism patients were between 18 and 65 years old and newly diagnosed, with a disease duration of less than 2 months. Exclusion was applied to patients with uncontrolled infections, other autoimmune diseases, pregnancy or lactation. Diagnoses were based on clinical symptoms, serum thyroxine and TRAb, thyroid ultrasound and orbital computed tomography. Ficoll-Paque density gradient centrifugation was used to isolate PBMCs from approximately 11 ml of fresh peripheral blood. Total RNA was extracted using Trizol reagent, and RNA quality was assessed on an Agilent 2100 Bioanalyzer. Worth noting for this clonotype: It lacks a known antigen. There are no base qualities to consult, and no much larger clone falls within one base.

TCR beta CDR3 regions were amplified from RNA transcripts. A first-round RT-PCR of the TCR CDR3 used the HTBI primer set with the Qiagen OneStep RT-PCR kit. The libraries were constructed in a second round of multiplex PCR and then size-selected and purified. Sequencing of the libraries was done on an Illumina HiSeq2000 using paired-end 100 bp reads. The study's processing was this. Raw data were processed with SOAPnuke, discarding reads with adapters, uncalled bases, mean Phred below 15, or no exact constant-primer or identifier match. COPE v1.2.5 was used to merge the high-quality paired reads, and each unique nucleotide sequence was defined as a clonotype. Clonotypes were aligned to IMGT TRBV, TRBD and TRBJ reference segments using MiTCR v1.1. The analysis included only V-J combinations with a frequency above 0.0001, which together covered roughly 99% of the repertoires. The TCS score was defined as the ratio of F50 (clonal expansion) to E x V (chaos), calculated using BLOSUM62-based TCRdist between CDR3 peptides within each V-J. Welch's t-statistics and random forest reduced fewer than 600 V-J features to about 12, which were used in a naive Bayes classifier (R e1071). Clones were called with MiXCR by TCRdb after fastp trimmed the public reads at Q25, and only in-frame beta chains were retained. Entries that share a CDR3 protein sequence are merged under the most common genes and DNA. It is TCRdb's table, rather than the study itself, that gives the V and J calls and clone size. Counted in this sample were approximately 610,000 distinct CDR3 sequences; over 15% of them appeared once. Of the sample, around 19% falls within the top ten clones.

From the cysteine through the phenylalanine, the CDR3 covers 14 amino acids. The entry retains the CDR3 DNA only, 42 bases that are in frame from base 1. The CDR1 and CDR2 encoded by the germline V gene are SGHRS and YFSETQ. The V end loses 1 base and the J end loses 3 bases, and a stretch of 10 bases separates them. The chain is encoded by TRBV5-1 joined to TRBJ1-2; the D segment could be TRBD1, given 5 matching bases. The sequenced material came from blood. The sequence was obtained from a woman between 18 and 29 years old with Graves' hyperthyroidism. The sequenced DNA: TGCGCCAGCAGCTTGCTTGACAGCCACTATGGCTACACCTTC. It encodes CASSLLDSHYGYTF.